A single sample gave rise to the 27 T cell receptor beta chains below, sequenced in a study of identical twins. TCRdb redid the calling of the 5' RACE reads with MiXCR, one entry per CDR3 protein. The sample lists hundreds of thousands of distinct CDR3 sequences; about 20% were seen once. These same data were also listed under a study on T cells expressing NK-cell markers.

The sequencing input was PBMCs. The receptor set was obtained from a woman younger than 30 in good health.

The table lists this clonotype with many counts. The chain is built from TRBV29-1 and TRBJ1-2, with D possibly TRBD1 on 5 matching bases. Germline V gene sequence: CDR1 SQVTM, CDR2 ANQGSEA. Between the trimmed V and J ends, which lost 4 bases and 6 bases, there was a span of 18 bases. The CDR3 runs to 14 residues. The CDR3 nucleotides are TGCAGCGTTGTTACACCGGGATGGGGCGATGGCTACACCTTC. It translates to CSVVTPGWGDGYTF.

Only a few counts were recorded for this clonotype. The J gene is TRBJ2-7, the V gene TRBV4-1; D is possibly TRBD2 (6 bases). The germline V and J ends were trimmed by 1 base and 5 bases, with 12 bases remaining between them. Looked up from germline, CDR1 is MGHRA and CDR2 is YSYEKL. The CDR3 has 14 amino acids. The CDR3 here is CASSQVGGSDEQYF. CDR3 sequence (DNA): TGCGCCAGCAGCCAAGTCGGAGGGTCAGACGAGCAGTACTTC.

The chain combines TRBV29-1 with TRBJ2-5, with TRBD2 identical over 7 bases. V was clipped by 6 bases and J by 6 bases; unmatched bases: 4. CDR3 length: 11 amino acids. Germline CDR1 and CDR2: SQVTM and ANQGSEA. CDR3 residues: CSVPGRKTQYF. DNA for the CDR3: TGCAGCGTGCCCGGGAGGAAGACCCAGTACTTC.

This clonotype has at least ten counts. The CDR3 is CASRVAGVGTEAFF. The CDR3 DNA sequence: TGTGCCAGCAGAGTTGCGGGGGTCGGCACTGAAGCTTTCTTT. The chain recombines TRBV6-1 with TRBJ1-1; TRBD1 might be the D (5 bases). CDR1 is MNHNS and CDR2 is SASEGT in the germline V gene. The CDR3 has 14 residues. The V end was cut by 6 bases, the J end by 4 bases, with 15 bases between.

This chain links TRBV7-3 with TRBJ2-1, with TRBD1 matching 7 bases. Germline CDR1 reads SGHTA; CDR2 reads FQGTGA. CDR3 size: 16 residues. The V and J ends lost 7 bases and 7 bases, in that order; junction bases with no gene match: 16. This chain's CDR3 is CASNQRRDRVPNEQFF. CDR3 nucleotides: TGTGCCAGCAACCAAAGACGAGACAGGGTCCCTAATGAGCAGTTCTTC.

This clonotype was picked up a small number of times. This rearrangement joins TRBV4-3 to TRBJ1-2; 10 positions agree with TRBD1. This CDR3 contains 16 residues. V shed 5 bases and J 4 bases; nucleotides not matched to a gene: 10. From germline, CDR1 is LGHNA and CDR2 YSLEER. CDR3 sequence reads: CASSNPGTGALYGYTF. The CDR3 coding sequence is TGCGCCAGCAGCAACCCCGGGACAGGGGCCCTCTATGGCTACACCTTC.

This clonotype has only a few counts. The chain uses TRBV5-4 and TRBJ2-3, with D perhaps matching TRBD1 (5 bases). The CDR3 loop spans 15 amino acids. V was clipped by 5 bases and J by 3 bases, with 16 bases between them. Germline assignment: CDR1 SGHNT and CDR2 YYREEE (reference sequence). The chain's CDR3 is CASRKDNSLTDTQYF. For the CDR3, the DNA is TGTGCCAGCAGAAAGGACAACTCCTTAACAGATACGCAGTATTTT.

This clonotype has a handful of counts. The chain has TRBV7-2 and TRBJ2-7; 7 bases are a match to TRBD1. Trimming at V came to 6 bases and at J to 3 bases, leaving 11 bases not matched to a gene. Germline CDR1 is SGHTA and CDR2 is FQGNSA. This CDR3 contains 15 residues. DNA for the CDR3: TGTGCCAGCAGTAGATCAGCCCGGGACAGCTACGAGCAGTACTTC. Protein: CASSRSARDSYEQYF.

The chain's CDR3 is CASRPGLAGAGSYEQYF. CDR3 in DNA: TGTGCCAGCAGACCCGGACTAGCGGGCGCGGGCTCCTACGAGCAGTACTTC. This chain uses TRBV6-1 with TRBJ2-7; 11 nucleotides line up with TRBD2. The V segment lost 6 bases and the J segment 0 bases; nucleotides outside the gene matches: 10. CDR3 size: 17 residues. Germline-derived CDR1 and CDR2 are MNHNS and SASEGT.

This clonotype was observed a handful of times. The chain joins TRBV6-1 to TRBJ2-3; 13 nucleotides align to TRBD2. The CDR3 is made up of 16 amino acids. With V trimmed by 7 bases and J by 6 bases, 10 bases remained unmatched. The V gene's germline CDR1 is MNHNS and CDR2 SASEGT. The CDR3 nucleotides read TGTGCCAGCACCGGACTAGCGGGAGTGACGATGGATACGCAGTATTTT. Translated: CASTGLAGVTMDTQYF.

This chain links TRBV18 with TRBJ1-2; no clear D gene. There are 13 residues in the CDR3. V was clipped by 6 bases and J by 3 bases, with 11 bases between them. Germline lookup yields CDR1 KGHSH and CDR2 LQKENI. In nucleotides, the CDR3 is TGTGCCAGCTCCCTACAAAAGGACTATGGCTACACCTTC. Its protein product is CASSLQKDYGYTF. The whole variable domain, filled in from reference TRBV18 and TRBJ1-2, reads NAGVMQNPRHLVRRRGQEARLRCSPMKGHSHVYWYRQLPEEGLKFMVYLQKENIIDESGMPKERFSAEFPKEGPSILRIQQVVRGDSAAYFCASSLQKDYGYTFGSGTRLTVV.

There are a few counts of this clonotype. This chain connects TRBV20-1 to TRBJ2-1; no definite D call. V shed 0 bases and J shed 9 bases, with 9 bases lying between them. Germline V CDR1 and CDR2: DFQATT, SNEGSKA (reference sequence). The CDR3 has 12 amino acids. The CDR3 is CSARDLGSEQFF. The CDR3 bases are TGCAGTGCTAGAGATCTGGGCTCTGAGCAGTTCTTC.

The chain recombines TRBV7-8 with TRBJ2-1, with 7 bases fitting TRBD2. CDR3 size: 15 residues. The V gene's germline CDR1 is SGHVS and CDR2 FQNEAQ. The ends lost 3 bases at V and 4 bases at J; junction bases unmatched: 6. CDR3 sequence (DNA): TGTGCCAGCAGCTTTTCCGGGGGGAGGTACAATGAGCAGTTCTTC. This encodes CASSFSGGRYNEQFF.

This clonotype was detected only a few times. J is TRBJ2-7 and V is TRBV7-2; D is uncertain. Trimming stripped 1 base from V and 2 bases from J, with 9 bases between. The germline gives CDR1 SGHTA, CDR2 FQGNSA. The CDR3 covers 14 residues. Here the CDR3 DNA reads TGTGCCAGCAGCTTAGGGGCCGGGCCCTACGAGCAGTACTTC. This gives the protein CASSLGAGPYEQYF.

This clonotype was counted a few times. The CDR3 here is CSARSGEGLGSEQFF. Here the CDR3 DNA reads TGCAGTGCTAGATCGGGGGAGGGCCTCGGGAGTGAGCAGTTCTTC. The chain employs TRBV20-1 and TRBJ2-1, with TRBD2 matching 7 bases. Germline CDR1 DFQATT, CDR2 SNEGSKA (reference sequence). CDR3 length: 15 residues. Trimming removed 2 bases from V and 9 bases from J; junction bases left unmatched: 13.

The rearrangement uses TRBV5-1 and TRBJ1-2; D gene ambiguous. Germline values: CDR1 SGHRS, CDR2 YFSETQ. Trimming took 2 bases from V and 3 from J, leaving 8 bases between them. CDR3 length: 13 amino acids. The DNA for the CDR3 is TGCGCCAGCAGCTTAACGGAAGACTATGGCTACACCTTC. It translates to CASSLTEDYGYTF. Drawing the rest from reference TRBV5-1 and TRBJ1-2, the complete variable domain is KAGVTQTPRYLIKTRGQQVTLSCSPISGHRSVSWYQQTPGQGLQFLFEYFSETQRNKGNFPGRFSGRQFSNSRSEMNVSTLELGDSALYLCASSLTEDYGYTFGSGTRLTVV.

In its sample, this clonotype was seen a few times. The chain uses TRBV7-2 and TRBJ2-1; D not certain. V was pared by 7 bases and J by 12 bases, with 22 bases between. Germline V gene data show CDR1 as SGHTA and CDR2 as FQGNSA. The CDR3 is 14 residues long. CDR3 loop: CASTPDRIWRWQFF. The DNA for the CDR3 is TGTGCCAGCACCCCCGATCGGATTTGGCGGTGGCAGTTCTTC. Together with reference TRBV7-2 and TRBJ2-1, the CDR3 gives the full variable domain: GAGVSQSPSNKVTEKGKDVELRCDPISGHTALYWYRQSLGQGLEFLIYFQGNSAPDKSGLPSDRFSAERTGGSVSTLTIQRTQQEDSAVYLCASTPDRIWRWQFFGPGTRLTVL.

The chain employs TRBV12-3 or TRBV12-4 and TRBJ2-1; no clear D. Trimming removed 5 bases from V and 15 bases from J, with 14 bases in between. CDR3 length equals 11 residues. The CDR3 nucleotides are TGTGCCAGCAGTCAATATCTTCAACTGTTCTTC. This translates into CASSQYLQLFF.

The sample holds a few counts of this clonotype. The V gene is TRBV7-9, the J gene TRBJ1-2; D is undetermined. The CDR3 runs 12 residues. CDR1 and CDR2 (germline): SEHNR, FQNEAQ (reference sequence). V shed 6 bases and J shed 0 bases, with 5 bases lying between them. The DNA of the CDR3 is TGTGCCAGCAGGGGAACTAACTATGGCTACACCTTC. Amino acid sequence: CASRGTNYGYTF. Together with reference TRBV7-9 and TRBJ1-2, the CDR3 gives the full variable domain: DTGVSQNPRHKITKRGQNVTFRCDPISEHNRLYWYRQTLGQGPEFLTYFQNEAQLEKSRLLSDRFSAERPKGSFSTLEIQRTEQGDSAMYLCASRGTNYGYTFGSGTRLTVV.

This clonotype came up a few times. V is TRBV11-2 and J is TRBJ2-2; D is possibly TRBD2 (6 bases). This CDR3 is 15 amino acids long. The germline CDR1 and CDR2 sequences are SGHAT and FQNNGV. The V and J ends lost 6 bases and 6 bases respectively, with 17 bases between them. The CDR3: CASREWGDGAGELFF. CDR3 coding DNA: TGTGCCAGCAGGGAATGGGGGGACGGGGCCGGGGAGCTGTTTTTT.

As concerns this clonotype: This may come from a read error, since a much larger clone is one base off. The rearrangement uses TRBV10-3 and TRBJ2-7, with 10 bases matching TRBD2. The CDR3 sequence is 15 residues long. The V gene's germline CDR1 is ENHRY and CDR2 SYGVKD. Written as DNA, the CDR3 is TGTGCCATCAGGGCTAGCGGGGGCGAGACCTACGAGCACTACTTC. Translation gives CAIRASGGETYEHYF.

This clonotype has a handful of counts. The chain combines TRBV10-3 with TRBJ2-7; tentatively, D is TRBD1 or TRBD2 (5 bases each). The length of the CDR3 is 13 residues. Germline assignment: CDR1 ENHRY and CDR2 SYGVKD. Trimming took off 10 bases at V and 7 bases at J, with 20 bases between the two ends. The CDR3 loop is CARADTFLSEQYF. The CDR3 nucleotides are TGTGCCAGAGCGGACACCTTCTTGAGTGAGCAGTACTTC.

This clonotype has a count of ten or more. The V and J genes are TRBV11-3 and TRBJ2-1; D perhaps matches TRBD1 (6 bases). This CDR3 has 11 residues. Germline CDR1 reads SGHNT; CDR2 reads YENEEA. Trimming took off 5 bases at V and 7 bases at J, with 6 bases between the two ends. The CDR3, as DNA: TGTGCCAGCAGCACAGGGAATGAGCAGTTCTTC. Protein product: CASSTGNEQFF.

This clonotype was counted a few times. This chain joins TRBV7-6 and TRBJ1-6; tentative D call: TRBD1 (5 bases). Between the trimmed V and J ends, which lost 1 base and 4 bases, there was a span of 11 bases. Germline V gene sequence: CDR1 SGHVS, CDR2 FNYEAQ. The CDR3 spans 16 residues. CDR3 nucleotide sequence: TGTGCCAGCAGCTTAGAGTCAGGGTCATATAATTCACCCCTCCACTTT. This codes for CASSLESGSYNSPLHF.

This chain joins TRBV7-9 and TRBJ1-2; D gene ambiguous. This CDR3 contains 13 residues. CDR1 is SEHNR and CDR2 is FQNEAQ in the germline V gene (reference sequence). The V gene lost 2 bases and the J gene lost 2 bases, with 6 bases spanning the gap. DNA for the CDR3: TGTGCCAGCAGCTTACGGACCAACTATGGCTACACCTTC. Amino acid sequence: CASSLRTNYGYTF.

V gene TRBV12-3 or TRBV12-4 combines with J gene TRBJ1-2; 7 bases align to TRBD1. This CDR3 region has 14 residues. With V trimmed by 6 bases and J by 7 bases, 11 bases remained unmatched. The CDR3 here is CASSPDRVRAGYTF. Written as DNA, the CDR3 is TGTGCCAGCAGCCCAGACAGGGTAAGGGCTGGCTACACCTTC.

The rearrangement joins TRBV5-1 to TRBJ2-7; tentatively, D is TRBD1 (6 bases). The CDR3 sequence is 13 residues long. From germline, CDR1 is SGHRS and CDR2 YFSETQ. The V gene lost 5 bases and the J gene lost 3 bases, with 12 bases spanning the gap. CDR3 DNA: TGCGCCAGCAGTAACTGGGACATCTACGAGCAGTACTTC. Its protein product is CASSNWDIYEQYF.